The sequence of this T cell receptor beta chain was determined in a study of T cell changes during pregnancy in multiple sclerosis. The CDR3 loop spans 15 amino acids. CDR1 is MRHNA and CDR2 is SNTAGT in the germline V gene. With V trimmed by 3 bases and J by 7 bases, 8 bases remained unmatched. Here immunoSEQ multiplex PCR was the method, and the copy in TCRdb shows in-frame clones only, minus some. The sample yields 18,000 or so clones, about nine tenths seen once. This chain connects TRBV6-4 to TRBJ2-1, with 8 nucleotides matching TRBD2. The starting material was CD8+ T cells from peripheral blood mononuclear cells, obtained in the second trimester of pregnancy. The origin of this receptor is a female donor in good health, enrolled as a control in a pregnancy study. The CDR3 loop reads CASSEDGGARNEQFF. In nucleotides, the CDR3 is TGTGCCAGCAGTGAAGACGGGGGGGCCCGGAATGAGCAGTTCTTC.